These 2 T cell receptor beta chains originate from one sample sequenced in a study of blood T cell repertoires in COVID-19. Sequencing used immunoSEQ multiplex PCR; TCRdb keeps in-frame clones, though not all of them. The sample includes hundreds of thousands of clones, roughly 85% seen only once; the top ten take 5.1%. Sequencing was carried out using peripheral blood. These receptors were collected from a man aged 45-65 years with active or convalescent COVID-19.

This rearrangement joins TRBV7-2 to TRBJ1-2; TRBD1 is a possible D gene (5 bases). The V gene's germline CDR1 is SGHTA and CDR2 FQGNSA. The length of the CDR3 is 15 residues. V lost 5 bases and J lost 6, with 19 bases in between. The CDR3 is CASSPGGHLLHGYTF. Written as DNA, the CDR3 is TGTGCCAGCAGCCCCGGTGGACACCTACTCCATGGCTACACCTTC.

The CDR3 spells CSASKGGHTIYF. The CDR3, as DNA: TGCAGTGCTAGTAAAGGGGGCCACACCATATATTTT. This rearrangement joins TRBV20-1 to TRBJ1-3, with 7 positions matching TRBD1. This CDR3 is 12 amino acids long. V was pared by 3 bases and J by 8 bases, with 4 bases of the junction left unmatched. Germline V gene lookup returns CDR1 DFQATT and CDR2 SNEGSKA (reference sequence).